Presented here are 24 T cell receptor beta chains from one specimen sequenced in a study of blood T cell repertoires in COVID-19 (dated by TCRdb to 2018 to 2020). The method behind the library was the immunoSEQ multiplex PCR assay. TCRdb retrieved this table from immuneACCESS and kept in-frame rearrangements only. Not all clones are present; in checked studies, unresolved V genes account for under half, and no reason is known for the remainder. This sample lists roughly 140,000 clones; around 84% were detected once. The ten largest clones capture more than 5% of the sample. What was sequenced was PBMCs or T cells enriched from blood (not recorded which). The receptors were gathered from a woman aged 45-65 years who had been exposed to COVID-19.

This chain connects TRBV5-6 to TRBJ1-4; D is uncertain. This CDR3 comprises 14 residues. Trimming cost V 0 bases and J 5 bases, with 8 bases left between them. CDR1 is SGHDT, CDR2 YYEEEE, per germline. CDR3 loop: CASSLAGRNEKLFF. CDR3 bases: TGTGCCAGCAGCTTGGCAGGCCGGAATGAAAAACTGTTTTTT.

The chain uses TRBV29-1 and TRBJ2-7, with TRBD2 matching 7 bases. Germline V gene data show CDR1 as SQVTM and CDR2 as ANQGSEA. V dropped 8 bases and J dropped 0; count of bases not matched to a gene: 7. The CDR3 sequence is 13 residues long. The CDR3 sequence: CSFWGGPSYEQYF. In DNA, the CDR3 is TGCAGCTTCTGGGGAGGGCCCTCCTACGAGCAGTACTTC.

This chain uses TRBV5-5 with TRBJ1-1; 7 nucleotides match TRBD1. This CDR3 has 15 amino acids. Unmatched junction bases numbered 7, after V lost 5 bases and J lost 0 bases. Per the germline V gene, CDR1 is SGHKS and CDR2 is YYEKEE (reference sequence). The CDR3 sequence: CASRMTGNLNTEAFF. The CDR3 nucleotides read TGTGCCAGCAGAATGACAGGGAACTTGAACACTGAAGCTTTCTTT. Based on the CDR3 plus reference TRBV5-5 and TRBJ1-1, the full variable domain is DAGVTQSPTHLIKTRGQQVTLRCSPISGHKSVSWYQQVLGQGPQFIFQYYEKEERGRGNFPDRFSARQFPNYSSELNVNALLLGDSALYLCASRMTGNLNTEAFFGQGTRLTVV.

There are a few counts of this clone. The chain has TRBV10-1 and TRBJ2-1; 11 positions agree with TRBD2. CDR1 and CDR2 (germline): WNHNN, SYGVQD (reference sequence). V gave up 7 bases and J gave up 10 bases; unmatched junction bases: 6. The CDR3 length is 13 residues. The DNA of the CDR3 is TGCGCCAGCACCGGGACTAGCGGAGGAGAGCAGTTCTTC. Protein sequence: CASTGTSGGEQFF.

This chain links TRBV4-3 with TRBJ2-7, with unresolved D. This CDR3 spans 13 amino acids. V was pared by 1 base and J by 4 bases, with 8 bases between. Germline V lookup: CDR1 LGHNA, CDR2 YSLEER. The CDR3 region has the DNA TGCGCCAGCAGCCAAGCGAGGTGGTACGAGCAGTACTTC. Its translation is CASSQARWYEQYF.

This rearrangement joins TRBV24-1 to TRBJ2-2; 7 bases align to TRBD1. CDR3 length: 16 residues. The ends lost 4 bases at V and 7 bases at J; junction bases unmatched: 11. CDR1 and CDR2 from the germline V gene are KGHDR and SFDVKD. The CDR3 bases are TGTGCCACCAGTGAAGGTCCAGGGGGTCGTGGCGGGGAGCTGTTTTTT. Its translation: CATSEGPGGRGGELFF.

The rearrangement joins TRBV24-1 to TRBJ2-1, with D perhaps matching TRBD2 (7 bases). CDR3 length: 16 amino acids. CDR1 KGHDR and CDR2 SFDVKD come from the germline V gene. V lost 5 bases and J lost 4, with 17 bases in between. CDR3 coding DNA: TGTGCCACCAGTGCCCTAGGGGAGGGGGGATACAATGAGCAGTTCTTC. It encodes CATSALGEGGYNEQFF.

J is TRBJ2-1 and V is TRBV19, with D unresolved. This CDR3 contains 14 residues. Germline CDR1 reads LNHDA; CDR2 reads SQIVND (reference sequence). V lost 3 bases, J lost 6 bases, and 12 bases lay in between. The CDR3 DNA reads as TGTGCCAGTAGTATCGGTCTGTTATCCAATGAGCAGTTCTTC. This sequence encodes CASSIGLLSNEQFF. Looking up the rest from reference TRBV19 and TRBJ2-1 gives the full variable domain: DGGITQSPKYLFRKEGQNVTLSCEQNLNHDAMYWYRQDPGQGLRLIYYSQIVNDFQKGDIAEGYSVSREKKESFPLTVTSAQKNPTAFYLCASSIGLLSNEQFFGPGTRLTVL.

The chain uses TRBV5-1 and TRBJ2-1; D remains unclear. This CDR3 spans 13 amino acids. Trimming pared 5 bases from V and 2 bases from J, leaving 8 bases between. Germline CDR1 reads SGHRS; CDR2 reads YFSETQ. CDR3 in amino acids: CASRPPAYNEQFF. CDR3 sequence (DNA): TGCGCCAGCAGACCCCCGGCCTACAATGAGCAGTTCTTC.

The V and J genes are TRBV4-1 and TRBJ1-2, with D maybe TRBD1 (5 bases). Germline CDR1 MGHRA, CDR2 YSYEKL. This CDR3 has 14 amino acids. Trimming pared 1 base from V and 3 bases from J, leaving 9 bases between. CDR3 sequence reads: CASSQGGGDYGYTF. The CDR3 DNA reads as TGCGCCAGCAGCCAAGGGGGAGGGGACTATGGCTACACCTTC.

The V gene is TRBV6-5, the J gene TRBJ2-1, with D tentatively TRBD2 (5 bases). V was trimmed by 2 bases and J by 8 bases, leaving 19 bases between them. CDR3 length equals 16 residues. Germline V gene sequence: CDR1 MNHEY, CDR2 SVGAGI. This CDR3 is CASSYPKLVGAHEQFF. In DNA, the CDR3 is TGTGCCAGCAGTTACCCAAAGCTGGTGGGAGCTCATGAGCAGTTCTTC.

The V gene is TRBV6-5, the J gene TRBJ1-6; weak D call: TRBD1 (6 bases). This CDR3 comprises 12 residues. V dropped 7 bases and J dropped 10 bases, with 11 bases sitting between them. CDR1 is MNHEY, CDR2 SVGAGI, per germline. The CDR3 DNA reads as TGTGCCAGCAATCAGGGGACCTCACCCCTCCACTTT. Translated, it gives CASNQGTSPLHF.

This sequence joins TRBV30 and TRBJ1-6; TRBD1 matches at 7 bases. Germline V CDR1 and CDR2: GTSNPN, SVGIG (reference sequence). The CDR3 runs 16 residues. Germline trimming cut 0 bases from V and 7 bases from J; bases unmatched to any gene: 9. The CDR3 loop reads CAWSVKAGGGNSPLHF. CDR3 nucleotide sequence: TGTGCCTGGAGTGTAAAGGCAGGGGGTGGAAATTCACCCCTCCACTTT.

The chain combines TRBV5-5 with TRBJ1-1, with D possibly being TRBD1 (5 bases). V lost 1 base, J lost 8 bases, and 12 bases lay in between. The CDR3 runs 13 residues. The V gene's germline CDR1 is SGHKS and CDR2 YYEKEE (reference sequence). Here the CDR3 DNA reads TGTGCCAGCAGCTTGAGCGGGGGTTGGGAAGCTTTCTTT. Encoded protein: CASSLSGGWEAFF. Filled out from reference TRBV5-5 and TRBJ1-1, the complete variable domain reads DAGVTQSPTHLIKTRGQQVTLRCSPISGHKSVSWYQQVLGQGPQFIFQYYEKEERGRGNFPDRFSARQFPNYSSELNVNALLLGDSALYLCASSLSGGWEAFFGQGTRLTVV.

The chain uses TRBV9 and TRBJ2-1; D ambiguous. Germline V lookup: CDR1 SGDLS, CDR2 YYNGEE. CDR3 size: 13 residues. V shed 4 bases and J shed 7 bases, with 12 bases lying between them. The CDR3 nucleotides read TGTGCCAGCAGCCCCTCGGGTCGGAATGAGCAGTTCTTC. Its protein product is CASSPSGRNEQFF.

The V gene is TRBV5-4, the J gene TRBJ2-7; D may be TRBD2 (6 bases). The CDR3 length is 15 residues. V gave up 5 bases and J gave up 2 bases, with 17 bases separating them. CDR1 SGHNT and CDR2 YYREEE come from the germline V gene (reference sequence). In DNA form, the CDR3 reads TGTGCCAGCAGTCATGGCCGGGACTCTGCCTACGAGCAGTACTTC. Amino acid sequence: CASSHGRDSAYEQYF.

The CDR3, as DNA: TGCGCCAGTCAGACAGGGACTGGCGAGCAGTACTTC. Its protein is CASQTGTGEQYF. This chain uses TRBV10-2 with TRBJ2-7, with D tentatively TRBD1 (7 bases). Trimming took off 9 bases at V and 6 bases at J, with 15 bases between the two ends. CDR3 length equals 12 residues. CDR1 and CDR2 from the germline V gene are WSHSY and SAAADI.

The chain links TRBV29-1 to TRBJ2-7; 8 bases align to TRBD1. The junction had 4 bases not matched to a gene; V was cut back by 7 bases and J by 5 bases. Germline CDR1 and CDR2: SQVTM and ANQGSEA. The length of the CDR3 is 11 residues. CDR3 loop: CSARTGHEQYF. The CDR3 DNA reads as TGCAGCGCCCGGACAGGGCACGAGCAGTACTTC.

V and J are TRBV5-5 and TRBJ1-2; D is ambiguous. Trimming stripped 0 bases from V and 8 bases from J, with 8 bases between. The CDR3 contains 12 residues. Germline lookup yields CDR1 SGHKS and CDR2 YYEKEE (reference sequence). CDR3 coding DNA: TGTGCCAGCAGCTTGGATCGGGGAGGCTACACCTTC. It specifies CASSLDRGGYTF.

The chain employs TRBV18 and TRBJ2-7, with 9 bases fitting TRBD1. This CDR3 is built from 16 residues. Looked up from germline, CDR1 is KGHSH and CDR2 is LQKENI. V trimming: 5 bases; J trimming: 2 bases; junction bases outside the gene matches: 10. The CDR3 region is CASSVGPGTGTYEQYF. The CDR3 DNA sequence: TGTGCCAGCTCAGTAGGGCCAGGGACAGGGACCTACGAGCAGTACTTC.

The chain is built from TRBV27 and TRBJ1-1, with 8 bases aligning to TRBD1. Trimming cost V 3 bases and J 3 bases; bases outside gene matches: 6. The CDR3 loop spans 15 amino acids. The V gene's germline CDR1 is MNHEY and CDR2 SMNVEV (reference sequence). CDR3 DNA sequence: TGTGCCAGCAGTTTCTCCTTACAGGGGGACACTGAAGCTTTCTTT. Translation gives CASSFSLQGDTEAFF.

The table lists this clone with a count of one. The chain has TRBV5-4 and TRBJ1-5, with 10 bases lining up with TRBD1. V trimming: 2 bases; J trimming: 5 bases; junction bases outside the gene matches: 4. The CDR3 runs 15 residues. Germline V gene lookup returns CDR1 SGHNT and CDR2 YYREEE (reference sequence). The CDR3 region is CASSLGTGADQPQHF. CDR3 nucleotides: TGTGCCAGCAGCTTAGGGACAGGGGCGGATCAGCCCCAGCATTTT.

This clone appeared a single time. The chain joins TRBV2 to TRBJ2-7; 8 bases align to TRBD2. V lost 4 bases and J lost 8; bases outside the gene matches: 13. The CDR3 runs to 15 residues. Germline CDR1 reads SNHLY; CDR2 reads FYNNEI. The CDR3 here is CASSAQREYGSQQYF. DNA of the CDR3: TGTGCCAGCAGTGCCCAGCGGGAGTACGGATCCCAGCAGTACTTC.

This chain uses TRBV6-5 with TRBJ2-2; unclear D gene. CDR1 and CDR2 (germline): MNHEY, SVGAGI. Between the trimmed V and J ends, which lost 6 bases and 2 bases, there was a span of 7 bases. CDR3 length equals 13 residues. CDR3 DNA sequence: TGTGCCAGCAGAACACCCAACACCGGGGAGCTGTTTTTT. This codes for CASRTPNTGELFF.